This T cell receptor (beta chain) was documented in a study of cytomegalovirus exposure and HLA in healthy donors. Germline values: CDR1 LNHDA, CDR2 SQIVND (reference sequence). The trim removed 8 bases at V and 0 bases at J, leaving 10 bases unmatched. The CDR3 has 19 residues. The PCR ran on 60 Vbeta and 13 Jbeta primers. TCRdb's copy holds only in-frame clones and misses some; the assay was immunoSEQ multiplex PCR. The table lists roughly 160,000 clones, 65% to 90% of them singletons. Material: PBMCs. The source of this sequence is a male donor in good health and CMV-seronegative. This chain links TRBV19 with TRBJ2-1; 16 bases map to TRBD2. This chain's CDR3 is CASRPGTSGGASSYNEQFF. For the CDR3, the DNA is TGTGCCAGTCGTCCCGGGACTAGCGGGGGGGCGAGCTCCTACAATGAGCAGTTCTTC.